The clone carrying this T cell receptor beta chain was observed many times. Antigen: not known. During its preparation, the TCRbeta library received unique molecular identifiers. Each CDR3 protein is one row after TCRdb ran MiXCR on the PCR reads. Among 210,000 or so distinct CDR3 sequences listed, roughly a tenth were seen once. This sample is part of a study of T-cell reconstitution after alpha-beta-depleted transplantation in children. Germline values: CDR1 SQVTM, CDR2 ANQGSEA. Trimming removed 2 bases at V and 6 bases at J, with 16 bases between. This CDR3 is 15 amino acids long. Study conclusions and caveats: Some patients' high day-60 TCRbeta diversity was traced to surviving recipient T cells and thymic progenitors. After one year, T-cell counts and TCRbeta diversity mostly came from new T cells.

This chain connects TRBV29-1 to TRBJ2-2; perhaps TRBD1 as D (5 bases). The clonotype comes from a child under two years old with acute myeloid leukemia, due to receive a stem cell transplant. The sequenced sample was PBMCs, obtained before TCRalphabeta/CD19-depleted stem cell transplant. CDR3 coding DNA: TGCAGCGTTGAATCCAGGGCAGTAGCCGCCGGGGAGCTGTTTTTT. Translating gives CSVESRAVAAGELFF.